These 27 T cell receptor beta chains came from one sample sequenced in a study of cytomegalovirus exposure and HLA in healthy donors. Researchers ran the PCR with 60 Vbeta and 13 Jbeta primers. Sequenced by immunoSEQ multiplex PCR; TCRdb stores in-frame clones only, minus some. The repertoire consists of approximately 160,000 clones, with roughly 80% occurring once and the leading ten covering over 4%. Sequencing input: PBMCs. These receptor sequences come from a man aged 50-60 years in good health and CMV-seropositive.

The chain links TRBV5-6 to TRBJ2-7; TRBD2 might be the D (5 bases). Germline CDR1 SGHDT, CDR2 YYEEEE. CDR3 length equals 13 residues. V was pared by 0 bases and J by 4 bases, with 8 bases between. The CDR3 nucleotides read TGTGCCAGCAGCTTGGTGCGAGGGTACGAGCAGTACTTC. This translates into CASSLVRGYEQYF.

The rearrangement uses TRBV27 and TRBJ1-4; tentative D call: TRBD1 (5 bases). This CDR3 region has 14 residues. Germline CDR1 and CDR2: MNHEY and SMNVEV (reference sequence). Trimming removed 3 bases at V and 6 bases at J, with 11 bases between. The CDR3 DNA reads TGTGCCAGCAGTTTGCGGGGGTTCGATGAAAAACTGTTTTTT. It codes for CASSLRGFDEKLFF.

CDR3 in DNA: TGTGCCTGGAGTAACGACAGAATCACCGGGGAGCTGTTTTTT. Translation: CAWSNDRITGELFF. V is TRBV30 and J is TRBJ2-2; a possible D gene is TRBD1 (5 bases). Trimming took off 2 bases at V and 4 bases at J, with 11 bases between the two ends. Germline CDR1 and CDR2: GTSNPN and SVGIG (reference sequence). The CDR3 contains 14 residues.

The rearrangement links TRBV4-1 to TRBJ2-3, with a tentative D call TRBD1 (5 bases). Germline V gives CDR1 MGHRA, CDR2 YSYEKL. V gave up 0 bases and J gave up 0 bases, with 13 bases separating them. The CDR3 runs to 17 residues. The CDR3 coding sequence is TGCGCCAGCAGCCAAGATCTTAGGGGCTCTAGCACAGATACGCAGTATTTT. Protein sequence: CASSQDLRGSSTDTQYF.

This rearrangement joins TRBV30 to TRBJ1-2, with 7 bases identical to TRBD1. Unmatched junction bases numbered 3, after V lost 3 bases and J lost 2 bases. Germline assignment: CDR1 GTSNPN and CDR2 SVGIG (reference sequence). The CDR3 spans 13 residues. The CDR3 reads CAWSRQGNYGYTF. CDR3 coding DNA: TGTGCCTGGAGCAGACAGGGCAACTATGGCTACACCTTC.

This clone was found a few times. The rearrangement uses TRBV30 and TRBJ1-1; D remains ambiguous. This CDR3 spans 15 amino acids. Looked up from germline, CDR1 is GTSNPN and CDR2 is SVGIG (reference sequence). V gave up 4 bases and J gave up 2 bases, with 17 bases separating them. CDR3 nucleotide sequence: TGTGCCTGGACCCGGTTTTCTCAGGCTAACACTGAAGCTTTCTTT. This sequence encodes CAWTRFSQANTEAFF.

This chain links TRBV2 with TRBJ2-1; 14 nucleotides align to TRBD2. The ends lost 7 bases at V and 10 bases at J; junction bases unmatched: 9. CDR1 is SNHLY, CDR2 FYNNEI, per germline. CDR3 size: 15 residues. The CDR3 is CASTPGLAGGREQFF. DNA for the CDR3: TGTGCCAGCACCCCCGGACTAGCGGGAGGCCGAGAGCAGTTCTTC.

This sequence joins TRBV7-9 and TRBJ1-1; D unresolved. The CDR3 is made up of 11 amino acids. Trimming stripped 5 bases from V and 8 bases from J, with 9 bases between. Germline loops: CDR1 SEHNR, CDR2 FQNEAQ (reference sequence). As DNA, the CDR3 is TGTGCCAGCAGCCCCGGCGGGGAAGCTTTCTTT. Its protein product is CASSPGGEAFF.

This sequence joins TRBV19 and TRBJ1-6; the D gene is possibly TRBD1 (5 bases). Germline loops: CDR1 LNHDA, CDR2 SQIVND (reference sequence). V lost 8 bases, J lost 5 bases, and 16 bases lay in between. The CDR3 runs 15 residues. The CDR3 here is CASAPYLGDNSPLHF. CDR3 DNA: TGTGCCAGTGCCCCCTACCTAGGGGATAATTCACCCCTCCACTTT.

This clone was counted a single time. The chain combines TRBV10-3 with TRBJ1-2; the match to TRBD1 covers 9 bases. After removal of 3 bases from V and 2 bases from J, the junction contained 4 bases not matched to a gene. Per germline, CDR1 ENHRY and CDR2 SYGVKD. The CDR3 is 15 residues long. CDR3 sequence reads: CAISERQGVNYGYTF. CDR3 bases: TGTGCCATCAGTGAACGACAGGGGGTAAACTATGGCTACACCTTC.

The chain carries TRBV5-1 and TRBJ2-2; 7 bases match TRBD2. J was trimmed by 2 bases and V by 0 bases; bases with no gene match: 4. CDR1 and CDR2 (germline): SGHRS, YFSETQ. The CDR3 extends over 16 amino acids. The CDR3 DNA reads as TGCGCCAGCAGCTTGGCTCCTAGCGGAAACACCGGGGAGCTGTTTTTT. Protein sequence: CASSLAPSGNTGELFF.

CDR3 in DNA: TGTGCCAGCAGCTCCATCACTAGCGGTCAAAAAAACATTCAGTACTTC. This encodes CASSSITSGQKNIQYF. The rearrangement links TRBV7-9 to TRBJ2-4, with 8 bases fitting TRBD2. This CDR3 contains 16 residues. Germline loops: CDR1 SEHNR, CDR2 FQNEAQ (reference sequence). J lost 4 bases, V lost 4 bases, and 9 bases had no gene match.

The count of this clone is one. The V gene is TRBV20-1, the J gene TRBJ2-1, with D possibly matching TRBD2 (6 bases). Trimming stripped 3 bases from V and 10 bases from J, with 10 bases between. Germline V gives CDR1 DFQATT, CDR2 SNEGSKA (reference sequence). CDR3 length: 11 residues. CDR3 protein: CSASRTIEQFF. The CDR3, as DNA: TGCAGTGCTAGCCGGACTATCGAGCAGTTCTTC.

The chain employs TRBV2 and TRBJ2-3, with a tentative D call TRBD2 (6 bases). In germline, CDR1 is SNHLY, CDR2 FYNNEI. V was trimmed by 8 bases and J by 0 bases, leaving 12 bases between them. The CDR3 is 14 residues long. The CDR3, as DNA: TGTGCCAGCGGGTGGGGGACTAGCACAGATACGCAGTATTTT. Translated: CASGWGTSTDTQYF.

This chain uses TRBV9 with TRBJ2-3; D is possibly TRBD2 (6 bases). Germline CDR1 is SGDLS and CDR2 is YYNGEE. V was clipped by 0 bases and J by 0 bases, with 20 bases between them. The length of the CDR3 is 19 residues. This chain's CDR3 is CASSVGMGGGTHSTDTQYF. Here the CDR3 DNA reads TGTGCCAGCAGCGTAGGGATGGGTGGGGGGACGCATAGCACAGATACGCAGTATTTT.

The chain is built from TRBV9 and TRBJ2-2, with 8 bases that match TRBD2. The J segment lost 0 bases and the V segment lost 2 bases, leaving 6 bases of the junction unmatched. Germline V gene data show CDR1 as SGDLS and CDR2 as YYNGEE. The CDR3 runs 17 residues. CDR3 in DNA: TGTGCCAGCAGCGTTAAAGCGGGGGAGACGAACACCGGGGAGCTGTTTTTT. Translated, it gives CASSVKAGETNTGELFF. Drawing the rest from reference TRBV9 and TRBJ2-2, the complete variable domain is DSGVTQTPKHLITATGQRVTLRCSPRSGDLSVYWYQQSLDQGLQFLIQYYNGEERAKGNILERFSAQQFPDLHSELNLSSLELGDSALYFCASSVKAGETNTGELFFGEGSRLTVL.

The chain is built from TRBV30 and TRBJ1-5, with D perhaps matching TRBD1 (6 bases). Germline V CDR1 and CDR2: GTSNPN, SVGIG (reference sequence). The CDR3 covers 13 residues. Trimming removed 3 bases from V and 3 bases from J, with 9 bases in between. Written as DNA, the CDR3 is TGTGCCTGGAGCCGGACAGACAATCAGCCCCAGCATTTT. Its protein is CAWSRTDNQPQHF.

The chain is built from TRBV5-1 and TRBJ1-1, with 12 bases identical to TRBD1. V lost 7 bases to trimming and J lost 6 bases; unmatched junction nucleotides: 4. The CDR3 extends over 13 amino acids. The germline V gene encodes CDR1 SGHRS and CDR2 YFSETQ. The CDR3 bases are TGCGCCAGCCGGGGACAGGGGGCTTCTGAAGCTTTCTTT. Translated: CASRGQGASEAFF.

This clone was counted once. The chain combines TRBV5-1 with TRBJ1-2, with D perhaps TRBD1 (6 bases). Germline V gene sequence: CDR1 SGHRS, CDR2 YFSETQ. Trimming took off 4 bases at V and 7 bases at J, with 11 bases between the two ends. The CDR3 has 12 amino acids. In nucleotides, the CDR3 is TGCGCCAGCAGCAGGGGGGAGGGTGGCTACACCTTC. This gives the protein CASSRGEGGYTF.

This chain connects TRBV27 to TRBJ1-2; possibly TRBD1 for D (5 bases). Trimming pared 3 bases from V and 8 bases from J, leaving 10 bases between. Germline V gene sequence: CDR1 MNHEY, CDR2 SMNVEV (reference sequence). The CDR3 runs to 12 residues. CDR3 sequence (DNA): TGTGCCAGCAGTTTGGCAGGGCGAGGCTACACCTTC. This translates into CASSLAGRGYTF.

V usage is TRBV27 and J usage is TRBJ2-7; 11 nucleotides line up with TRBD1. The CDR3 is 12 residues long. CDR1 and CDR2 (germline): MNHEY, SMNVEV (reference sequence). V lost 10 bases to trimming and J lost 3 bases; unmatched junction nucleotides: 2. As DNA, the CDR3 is TGTGCCACCGGGACAGGGGGCTACGAGCAGTACTTC. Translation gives CATGTGGYEQYF.

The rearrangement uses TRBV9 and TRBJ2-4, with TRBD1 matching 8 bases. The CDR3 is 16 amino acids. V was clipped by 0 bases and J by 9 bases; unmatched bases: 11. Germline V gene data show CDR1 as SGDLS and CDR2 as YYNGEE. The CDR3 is CASSVAGGTGFGIQYF. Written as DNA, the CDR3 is TGTGCCAGCAGCGTAGCAGGGGGCACAGGTTTCGGCATTCAGTACTTC.

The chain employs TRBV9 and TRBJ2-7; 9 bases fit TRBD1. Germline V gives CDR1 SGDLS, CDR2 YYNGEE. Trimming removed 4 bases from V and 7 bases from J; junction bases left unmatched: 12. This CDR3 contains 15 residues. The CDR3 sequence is CASSSDRDRDGEQYF. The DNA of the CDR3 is TGTGCCAGCAGCTCCGACCGGGACAGGGACGGGGAGCAGTACTTC. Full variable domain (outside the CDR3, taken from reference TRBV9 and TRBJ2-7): DSGVTQTPKHLITATGQRVTLRCSPRSGDLSVYWYQQSLDQGLQFLIQYYNGEERAKGNILERFSAQQFPDLHSELNLSSLELGDSALYFCASSSDRDRDGEQYFGPGTRLTVT.

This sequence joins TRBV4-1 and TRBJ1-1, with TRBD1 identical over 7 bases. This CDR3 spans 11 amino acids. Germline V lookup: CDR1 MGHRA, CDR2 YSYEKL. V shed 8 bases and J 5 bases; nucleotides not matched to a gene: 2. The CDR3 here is CASGTATEAFF. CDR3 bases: TGCGCCAGCGGGACAGCTACTGAAGCTTTCTTT.

As DNA, the CDR3 is TGTGCCAGCAGCTTAGCGGGAGGGCCCTCTGAGCAGTTCTTC. Translation gives CASSLAGGPSEQFF. The genes are TRBV5-4 and TRBJ2-1; TRBD2 aligns across 10 bases. This CDR3 has 14 amino acids. The junction had 5 bases not matched to a gene; V was cut back by 2 bases and J by 9 bases. CDR1 SGHNT and CDR2 YYREEE come from the germline V gene (reference sequence).

The DNA of the CDR3 is TGTGCCAGCAGCTTAAGGTTGTGGCGGGACACCGGGGAGCTGTTTTTT. Translation gives CASSLRLWRDTGELFF. The V gene is TRBV7-8, the J gene TRBJ2-2; perhaps TRBD2 as D (5 bases). Between the trimmed V and J ends, which lost 2 bases and 3 bases, there was a span of 13 bases. Germline loops: CDR1 SGHVS, CDR2 FQNEAQ. This CDR3 spans 16 amino acids. The full variable domain, completed using reference TRBV7-8 and TRBJ2-2, is GAGVSQSPRYKVAKRGQDVALRCDPISGHVSLFWYQQALGQGPEFLTYFQNEAQLDKSGLPSDRFFAERPEGSVSTLKIQRTQQEDSAVYLCASSLRLWRDTGELFFGEGSRLTVL.

DNA for the CDR3: TGTGCCAGCAGTTACTCTCTCACTCAAGAGACCCAGTACTTC. As protein: CASSYSLTQETQYF. The V and J genes are TRBV6-6 and TRBJ2-5, with D uncertain. Trimming took off 0 bases at V and 2 bases at J, with 7 bases between the two ends. This CDR3 has 14 amino acids. Germline loops: CDR1 MNHNY, CDR2 SVGAGI (reference sequence).